These T cell receptor beta chains were read from a single sample in a study of identifying expanded T cells in peripheral blood. Here immunoSEQ multiplex PCR was the method, and the copy in TCRdb shows in-frame clones only, minus some. Among some 100,000 clones listed, approximately 90% were seen once. Sample: blood. The receptor set was obtained from a person aged 18 to 69 in good health. CDR3s include the opening cysteine and the closing phenylalanine or tryptophan. The D gene is left open where the match is weak. Size is omitted from some rows. Given values are once, few, many or a class for expanded clones.

clone_size	d_call	j_call	v_call	cdr3_aa	cdr3_nt
-	-	TRBJ2-1	TRBV19	CASSIGRGDEQFF	TGTGCCAGTAGTATTGGTCGGGGAGATGAGCAGTTCTTC
-	-	TRBJ2-7	TRBV6-6	CASGRDYEQYF	TGTGCCAGCGGCAGGGACTACGAGCAGTACTTC
-	-	TRBJ2-1	TRBV5-4	CASSTDRSSYNEQFF	TGTGCCAGCAGCACGGACCGTAGCTCCTACAATGAGCAGTTCTTC
-	TRBD2	TRBJ2-2	TRBV4-2	CASSPGTSGGVVGELFF	TGTGCCAGCAGCCCCGGGACTAGCGGGGGGGTGGTCGGGGAGCTGTTTTTT
-	-	TRBJ1-2	TRBV6-5	CASSPAGTTYGYTF	TGTGCCAGCAGTCCCGCCGGGACCACATATGGCTACACCTTC
few	-	TRBJ1-2	TRBV2	CASQQGNYGYTF	TGTGCCAGCCAACAGGGAAACTATGGCTACACCTTC
-	-	TRBJ2-7	TRBV7-9	CASSLTGAWYEQYF	TGTGCCAGCAGCCTGACAGGAGCTTGGTACGAGCAGTACTTC
once	TRBD1	TRBJ1-2	TRBV28	CASSGQGHYGYTF	TGTGCCAGCAGTGGACAGGGTCACTATGGCTACACCTTC
-	-	TRBJ1-1	TRBV28	CASSFGVSAEAFF	TGTGCCAGCAGTTTTGGTGTCTCTGCTGAAGCTTTCTTT
-	-	TRBJ1-1	TRBV13	CASSRGRPNTEAFF	TGTGCCAGCAGCAGGGGCCGACCGAACACTGAAGCTTTCTTT
-	TRBD1	TRBJ2-5	TRBV18	CASSTGTGSEVFQETQYF	TGTGCCAGCTCAACTGGGACAGGGAGTGAGGTTTTTCAAGAGACCCAGTACTTC
-	TRBD1	TRBJ1-3	TRBV9	CASSFLGTDHSGNTIYF	TGTGCCAGCAGCTTTTTAGGGACAGACCACTCTGGAAACACCATATATTTT
once	-	TRBJ1-2	TRBV10-2	CASSDAGVWGYTF	TGCGCCAGCAGTGACGCAGGCGTGTGGGGCTACACCTTC
-	TRBD1	TRBJ2-7	TRBV6-5	CASSYWQGELEQYF	TGTGCCAGCAGTTACTGGCAGGGGGAGCTCGAGCAGTACTTC
-	-	TRBJ1-5	TRBV4-3	CASSQDFGAQPQHF	TGCGCCAGCAGCCAAGATTTTGGGGCCCAGCCCCAGCATTTT
-	TRBD2	TRBJ2-5	TRBV4-3	CASSLGLAGGQETQYF	TGCGCCAGCAGCCTTGGACTAGCGGGGGGGCAAGAGACCCAGTACTTC
-	-	TRBJ2-1	TRBV6-5	CASQWGADNEQFF	TGTGCCAGCCAATGGGGGGCCGACAATGAGCAGTTCTTC
-	-	TRBJ2-5	TRBV11-2	CASSPATSLMRAKETQYF	TGTGCCAGCAGCCCAGCTACTAGTTTGATGCGCGCTAAAGAGACCCAGTACTTC
-	-	TRBJ2-1	TRBV7-8	CASSLRAGIAPYNEQFF	TGTGCCAGCAGCTTGCGAGCGGGTATAGCGCCCTACAATGAGCAGTTCTTC
once	-	TRBJ1-1	TRBV7-2	CASSLVGGIGTEAFF	TGTGCCAGCAGCTTAGTTGGGGGGATAGGCACTGAAGCTTTCTTT
-	-	TRBJ1-2	TRBV2	CASSEAKGYTF	TGTGCCAGCAGTGAAGCGAAGGGCTACACCTTC
-	-	TRBJ2-7	TRBV7-2	CASSKTYEEQYF	TGTGCCAGCAGCAAGACCTACGAAGAGCAGTACTTC
-	TRBD2	TRBJ2-3	TRBV11-2	CASGRGNKDTQYF	TGTGCCAGTGGGCGGGGGAACAAAGATACGCAGTATTTT
-	-	TRBJ1-5	TRBV5-6	CASSLQGRRIQPQHF	TGTGCCAGCAGCTTGCAAGGCAGGAGGATCCAGCCCCAGCATTTT
once	-	TRBJ1-2	TRBV28	CASGVASNYGYTF	TGTGCCAGCGGGGTTGCGTCTAACTATGGCTACACCTTC
-	TRBD2	TRBJ2-7	TRBV5-8	CASSLAGAGGPDEQYF	TGTGCCAGCAGCTTAGCCGGAGCGGGGGGGCCGGACGAGCAGTACTTC
-	TRBD1	TRBJ1-2	TRBV7-9	CASSSTGLAGYTF	TGTGCCAGCAGCTCGACAGGGTTGGCTGGCTACACCTTC
-	-	TRBJ1-1	TRBV11-1	CASSSPGAAEAFF	TGTGCCAGCAGCTCCCCCGGCGCAGCTGAAGCTTTCTTT
-	-	TRBJ2-7	TRBV28	CASREGGNEQYF	TGTGCCAGCAGGGAAGGGGGTAACGAGCAGTACTTC
-	-	TRBJ2-6	TRBV18	CASSDMTGYSGANVLTF	TGTGCCAGCTCAGATATGACAGGATATTCTGGGGCCAACGTCCTGACTTTC
-	TRBD1	TRBJ2-1	TRBV29-1	CSVEPGQGANEQFF	TGCAGCGTTGAACCAGGACAGGGGGCGAATGAGCAGTTCTTC
many	TRBD2	TRBJ2-3	TRBV15	CATSRERGGTDTQYF	TGTGCCACCAGCAGAGAGCGGGGGGGCACAGATACGCAGTATTTT
-	TRBD2	TRBJ2-1	TRBV5-4	CASSGPGLADTTDNEQFF	TGTGCCAGCAGCGGTCCGGGACTAGCGGATACCACGGACAATGAGCAGTTCTTC
-	-	TRBJ2-2	TRBV6-1	CASKEAGELFF	TGTGCCAGCAAGGAAGCCGGGGAGCTGTTTTTT
-	TRBD1	TRBJ1-1	TRBV6-5	CASSSGQGDTEAFF	TGTGCCAGCAGTTCAGGACAGGGAGACACTGAAGCTTTCTTT
many	-	TRBJ1-1	TRBV6-5	CASSYHGSVAAFF	TGTGCCAGCAGTTATCATGGGTCGGTTGCAGCTTTCTTT